Listed here are 29 T cell receptor beta chains from one sample, sequenced in a study of T-cell memory formation after mild COVID-19. Via MiXCR, TCRdb re-called the 5' RACE reads, giving one row per CDR3 protein. The table includes roughly 250,000 distinct CDR3 sequences, about a sixth detected once. The sequenced sample consisted of PBMCs or a T cell subset sorted from them (not recorded which). All receptors derive from a man aged 18 to 29 who had mild COVID-19 (a few samples of this study predate the infection). Cell type and time point are not known.

Remarks on this clonotype: This sequence may be a read error, since a much larger clone differs from it by one base. The V gene is TRBV11-1, the J gene TRBJ1-1; perhaps TRBD1 as D (6 bases). V was pared by 5 bases and J by 3 bases, with 13 bases between. This CDR3 has 14 residues. CDR1 is SGHAT, CDR2 FQDESV, per germline (reference sequence). The CDR3 DNA reads TGTGCCAGCAGCCAAGGACAGCCGGACACTGAAGCTTTCTTT. This translates into CASSQGQPDTEAFF.

This clonotype turned up a few times. The V gene is TRBV12-3 or TRBV12-4, the J gene TRBJ2-3; D uncertain. The CDR3 consists of 14 residues. Trimming pared 3 bases from V and 2 bases from J, leaving 9 bases between. CDR3 sequence (DNA): TGTGCCAGCAGTTTTCATGTCCCCACAGATACGCAGTATTTT. It encodes CASSFHVPTDTQYF.

This clonotype was counted a few times. The V and J genes are TRBV9 and TRBJ2-5, with 7 bases lining up with TRBD1. The germline V gene encodes CDR1 SGDLS and CDR2 YYNGEE. This CDR3 comprises 15 residues. Unmatched junction bases numbered 6, after V lost 3 bases and J lost 1 base. The chain's CDR3 is CASSAFGTAQETQYF. For the CDR3, the DNA is TGTGCCAGCAGCGCTTTCGGGACAGCCCAAGAGACCCAGTACTTC.

This clonotype came up a few times. The rearrangement uses TRBV7-9 and TRBJ2-5; D gene ambiguous. The CDR3 covers 15 residues. In germline, CDR1 is SEHNR, CDR2 FQNEAQ (reference sequence). Trimming took 5 bases from V and 0 from J, leaving 13 bases between them. Written as DNA, the CDR3 is TGTGCCAGCAGCGTTCTCATGGGGAACCAAGAGACCCAGTACTTC. This sequence encodes CASSVLMGNQETQYF.

This rearrangement joins TRBV7-8 to TRBJ2-5, with no clear D. This CDR3 contains 12 residues. V shed 5 bases and J shed 3 bases, with 7 bases lying between them. Per the germline V gene, CDR1 is SGHVS and CDR2 is FQNEAQ. The DNA for the CDR3 is TGTGCCAGCAGCGGGCTAGAAGAGACCCAGTACTTC. Translation: CASSGLEETQYF.

The rearrangement links TRBV30 to TRBJ2-7; possible D gene TRBD1, 5 bases. With 3 bases removed from V and 3 bases from J, the gap between germline ends came to 18 bases. CDR1 is GTSNPN and CDR2 is SVGIG in the germline V gene (reference sequence). The length of the CDR3 is 15 residues. CDR3 protein: CAWSPGQGIIYEQYF. The CDR3 DNA is TGTGCCTGGAGCCCCGGACAAGGGATTATCTACGAGCAGTACTTC.

V usage is TRBV7-3 and J usage is TRBJ2-6; no reliable D call. V lost 5 bases and J lost 1, with 3 bases in between. Germline CDR1 SGHTA, CDR2 FQGTGA. CDR3 length: 13 amino acids. The CDR3 nucleotides are TGTGCCAGCAGCAGATCTGGGGCCAACGTCCTGACTTTC. As protein: CASSRSGANVLTF.

The rearrangement uses TRBV11-1 and TRBJ2-5, with D perhaps matching TRBD1 (5 bases). The CDR3 runs to 14 residues. V was cut by 5 bases and J by 2 bases, with 12 bases left in between. Germline V gene data show CDR1 as SGHAT and CDR2 as FQDESV (reference sequence). This CDR3 reads CASSRRQSQETQYF. In nucleotides, the CDR3 is TGTGCCAGCAGCAGAAGACAGAGTCAAGAGACCCAGTACTTC.

This clonotype was seen many times. The CDR3 region has the DNA TGCGCCAGCAGCGCAGGGGGCCCTTCGAACACTGAAGCTTTCTTT. Translation: CASSAGGPSNTEAFF. The chain joins TRBV5-1 to TRBJ1-1, with 8 bases fitting TRBD1. This CDR3 has 15 residues. Germline V CDR1 and CDR2: SGHRS, YFSETQ. With V trimmed by 4 bases and J by 1 base, 6 bases remained unmatched.

This clonotype appeared a few times. The chain joins TRBV20-1 to TRBJ2-4, with 9 bases aligning to TRBD1. Germline loops: CDR1 DFQATT, CDR2 SNEGSKA (reference sequence). This CDR3 comprises 15 residues. With V trimmed by 6 bases and J by 1 base, 7 bases remained unmatched. CDR3 amino acids: CSAITGGGAKNIQYF. Here the CDR3 DNA reads TGCAGTGCCATTACAGGGGGCGGCGCCAAAAACATTCAGTACTTC.

This chain joins TRBV18 and TRBJ1-2; 7 bases are shared with TRBD1. Trimming took 3 bases from V and 7 from J; bases not matched to a gene: 11. Germline V gives CDR1 KGHSH, CDR2 LQKENI. The CDR3 is made up of 15 amino acids. CDR3 DNA sequence: TGTGCCAGCTCACCTAGCACCGACAGGGTGGGTGGCTACACCTTC. Translating it yields CASSPSTDRVGGYTF. Together with reference TRBV18 and TRBJ1-2, the CDR3 gives the full variable domain: NAGVMQNPRHLVRRRGQEARLRCSPMKGHSHVYWYRQLPEEGLKFMVYLQKENIIDESGMPKERFSAEFPKEGPSILRIQQVVRGDSAAYFCASSPSTDRVGGYTFGSGTRLTVV.

The J gene is TRBJ2-6, the V gene TRBV20-1, with 9 bases that match TRBD1. The CDR3 totals 15 residues. J gave up 2 bases and V 6 bases, and 5 bases lay outside the gene matches. Germline-derived CDR1 and CDR2 are DFQATT and SNEGSKA (reference sequence). CDR3 DNA sequence: TGCAGTGCGACCACAGGGGGCGCTGGGGCCAACGTCCTGACTTTC. Translation: CSATTGGAGANVLTF.

A few counts support this clonotype. J is TRBJ2-2 and V is TRBV12-3 or TRBV12-4, with TRBD2 as a possible D gene (5 bases). This CDR3 has 15 amino acids. Trimming removed 3 bases from V and 3 bases from J, with 11 bases in between. CDR3: CASSFTGIDTGELFF. The DNA of the CDR3 is TGTGCCAGCAGTTTTACGGGGATCGACACCGGGGAGCTGTTTTTT.

V is TRBV12-3 or TRBV12-4 and J is TRBJ2-5; TRBD2 might be the D (6 bases). V was cut by 6 bases and J by 5 bases, with 19 bases left in between. CDR3 size: 15 residues. The CDR3 sequence: CASRKTGTRWETQYF. The DNA of the CDR3 is TGTGCCAGCAGGAAGACCGGGACTCGCTGGGAGACCCAGTACTTC.

This clonotype was observed a handful of times. This CDR3 is CASSVGSGQETQYF. The CDR3 DNA is TGTGCCAGCAGCGTAGGATCCGGACAAGAGACCCAGTACTTC. The chain employs TRBV9 and TRBJ2-5; no clear D gene. Per germline, CDR1 SGDLS and CDR2 YYNGEE. The CDR3 is made up of 14 amino acids. V was shortened by 0 bases and J by 2 bases, with 8 bases between the two germline ends.

The genes are TRBV5-1 and TRBJ2-3; 10 bases align to TRBD2. Germline V CDR1 and CDR2: SGHRS, YFSETQ. The CDR3 consists of 14 residues. J was trimmed by 6 bases and V by 4 bases; bases with no gene match: 5. CDR3 residues: CASSPSGRRDTQYF. The CDR3, as DNA: TGCGCCAGCAGCCCTAGCGGGAGAAGGGATACGCAGTATTTT.

Only a few counts were recorded for this clonotype. The chain recombines TRBV4-3 with TRBJ2-3; 9 nucleotides align to TRBD1. Germline-derived CDR1 and CDR2 are LGHNA and YSLEER. V lost 3 bases, J lost 5 bases, and 6 bases stayed unmatched. The CDR3 length is 15 residues. The CDR3 is CASSQTGQGGDTQYF. The CDR3 DNA reads TGCGCCAGCAGCCAGACGGGACAGGGAGGAGATACGCAGTATTTT.

CDR3 sequence reads: CASSSGTGSIQPQHF. DNA of the CDR3: TGTGCCAGCAGTTCCGGGACAGGATCGATTCAGCCCCAGCATTTT. The chain employs TRBV5-5 and TRBJ1-5; TRBD1 matches at 8 bases. The J segment lost 6 bases and the V segment lost 5 bases, leaving 10 bases of the junction unmatched. The germline V gene has CDR1 SGHKS and CDR2 YYEKEE (reference sequence). This CDR3 comprises 15 residues. The full variable domain, completed using reference TRBV5-5 and TRBJ1-5, is DAGVTQSPTHLIKTRGQQVTLRCSPISGHKSVSWYQQVLGQGPQFIFQYYEKEERGRGNFPDRFSARQFPNYSSELNVNALLLGDSALYLCASSSGTGSIQPQHFGDGTRLSIL.

This chain connects TRBV20-1 to TRBJ1-3, with no clear D. Germline V gives CDR1 DFQATT, CDR2 SNEGSKA (reference sequence). Trimming removed 6 bases at V and 0 bases at J, with 12 bases between. The CDR3 runs to 14 residues. The CDR3 nucleotides are TGCAGTGCCGACAACTTGAGCTCTGGAAACACCATATATTTT. Its translation: CSADNLSSGNTIYF.

The chain combines TRBV20-1 with TRBJ1-2; D uncertain. There are 11 residues in the CDR3. Germline CDR1 and CDR2: DFQATT and SNEGSKA (reference sequence). Trimming pared 5 bases from V and 2 bases from J, leaving 6 bases between. The CDR3 region is CSAPENYGYTF. The CDR3 DNA reads as TGCAGTGCTCCAGAAAACTATGGCTACACCTTC.

This clonotype was seen a few times. The V gene is TRBV5-6, the J gene TRBJ2-7, with D perhaps TRBD2 (5 bases). Germline V gives CDR1 SGHDT, CDR2 YYEEEE. V was shortened by 4 bases and J by 4 bases, with 18 bases between the two germline ends. This CDR3 contains 15 residues. This chain's CDR3 is CASSPGITVGYEQYF. The DNA of the CDR3 is TGTGCCAGCAGCCCCGGGATTACGGTGGGGTACGAGCAGTACTTC.

This clonotype has a count of ten or more. J is TRBJ1-5 and V is TRBV7-2; 9 bases line up with TRBD1. The CDR3 runs 14 residues. The trim removed 5 bases at V and 4 bases at J, leaving 3 bases unmatched. Germline loops: CDR1 SGHTA, CDR2 FQGNSA. CDR3 nucleotides: TGTGCCAGCAGCGGAGGGACAGGGAATCAGCCCCAGCATTTT. Translated: CASSGGTGNQPQHF.

This clonotype was observed a handful of times. The rearrangement uses TRBV3-1 and TRBJ2-3, with TRBD1 identical over 11 bases. Germline-derived CDR1 and CDR2 are LGHDT and YNNKEL (reference sequence). The CDR3 runs to 16 residues. Germline trimming cut 0 bases from V and 5 bases from J; bases unmatched to any gene: 4. The DNA of the CDR3 is TGTGCCAGCAGCCAAGATTGGGGACAGGGGGAAGATACGCAGTATTTT. This codes for CASSQDWGQGEDTQYF.

In this sample, this clonotype turned up a few times. The chain carries TRBV12-3 or TRBV12-4 and TRBJ2-2; tentatively, D is TRBD2 (6 bases). Trimming left V 4 bases short and J 4 bases short, with 13 bases between. The CDR3 loop spans 15 amino acids. DNA for the CDR3: TGTGCCAGCAGTTCCCGGGCCGGGAGCACCGGGGAGCTGTTTTTT. Its translation: CASSSRAGSTGELFF.

The J gene is TRBJ1-2, the V gene TRBV9; maybe TRBD1 (6 bases). Germline CDR1 SGDLS, CDR2 YYNGEE. There are 16 residues in the CDR3. V lost 3 bases to trimming and J lost 4 bases, with 19 bases between them. The CDR3 sequence: CASSAQTGVSLYGYTF. The DNA of the CDR3 is TGTGCCAGCAGCGCCCAGACAGGAGTTAGCCTCTATGGCTACACCTTC.

The chain recombines TRBV6-5 with TRBJ2-7; tentatively, D is TRBD1 or TRBD2 (5 bases each). Germline assignment: CDR1 MNHEY and CDR2 SVGAGI. V was pared by 6 bases and J by 4 bases, with 13 bases between. CDR3 length: 13 amino acids. The CDR3 protein is CASREGWGYEQYV. CDR3 nucleotides: TGTGCCAGCAGAGAGGGGTGGGGGTACGAGCAGTACGTC.

In its sample, this clonotype was seen many times. The gene calls are TRBV6-2 or TRBV6-3 and TRBJ2-3; D perhaps matches TRBD1 (5 bases). The CDR3 runs to 15 residues. V shed 5 bases and J shed 0 bases, with 12 bases lying between them. Germline CDR1 and CDR2: MNHEY and SVGEGT. The CDR3 sequence: CASSPRTSSTDTQYF. As DNA, the CDR3 is TGTGCCAGCAGTCCGAGGACATCTAGCACAGATACGCAGTATTTT.

This clonotype came up a few times. The rearrangement uses TRBV5-5 and TRBJ2-5, with TRBD1 as a possible D gene (6 bases). The CDR3 sequence is 13 residues long. Germline V gene sequence: CDR1 SGHKS, CDR2 YYEKEE (reference sequence). Trimming shortened V by 5 bases and J by 3 bases, and 11 bases separated the two germline ends. CDR3 coding DNA: TGTGCCAGCAGATGGACAGTAGAAGAGACCCAGTACTTC. Amino acids: CASRWTVEETQYF.

The chain employs TRBV4-2 and TRBJ2-3; 7 bases line up with TRBD2. There are 17 residues in the CDR3. Germline V lookup: CDR1 LGHNA, CDR2 YNFKEQ. With 3 bases clipped from V and 5 bases from J, the junction kept 14 bases outside the gene matches. The CDR3, as DNA: TGTGCCAGCAGCCAGGGGGGAGGGAGCGGAGGACTAGATACGCAGTATTTT. Translating it yields CASSQGGGSGGLDTQYF.